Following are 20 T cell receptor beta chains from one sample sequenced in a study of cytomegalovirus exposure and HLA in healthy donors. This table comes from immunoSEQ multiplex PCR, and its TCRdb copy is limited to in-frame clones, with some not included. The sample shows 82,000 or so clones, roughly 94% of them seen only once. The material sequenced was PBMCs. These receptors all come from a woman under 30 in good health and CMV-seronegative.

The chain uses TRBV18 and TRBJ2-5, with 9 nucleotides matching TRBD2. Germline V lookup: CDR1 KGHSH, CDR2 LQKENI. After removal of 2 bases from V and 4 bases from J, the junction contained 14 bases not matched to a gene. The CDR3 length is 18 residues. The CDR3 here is CASSPLVVISGSGETQYF. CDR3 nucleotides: TGTGCCAGCTCACCATTGGTGGTGATTAGCGGGAGCGGAGAGACCCAGTACTTC.

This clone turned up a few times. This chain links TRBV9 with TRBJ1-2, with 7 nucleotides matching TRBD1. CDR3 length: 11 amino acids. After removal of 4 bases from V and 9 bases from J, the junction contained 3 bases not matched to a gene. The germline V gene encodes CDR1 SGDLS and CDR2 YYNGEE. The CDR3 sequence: CASSLDRSYTF. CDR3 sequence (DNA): TGTGCCAGCAGCCTGGACAGGAGCTACACCTTC.

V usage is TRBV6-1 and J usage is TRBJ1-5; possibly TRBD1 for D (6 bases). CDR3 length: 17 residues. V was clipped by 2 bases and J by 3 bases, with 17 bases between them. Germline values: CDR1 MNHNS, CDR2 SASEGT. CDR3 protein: CASSEKGRGGNNQPQHF. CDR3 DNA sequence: TGTGCCAGCAGTGAAAAGGGGCGGGGGGGCAACAATCAGCCCCAGCATTTT.

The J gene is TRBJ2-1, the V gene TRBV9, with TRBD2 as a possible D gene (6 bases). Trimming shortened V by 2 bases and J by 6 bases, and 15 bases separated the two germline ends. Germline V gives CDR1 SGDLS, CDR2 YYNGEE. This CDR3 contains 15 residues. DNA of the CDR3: TGTGCCAGCAGCGTGGCCGGGAGCTGGACCAATGAGCAGTTCTTC. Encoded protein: CASSVAGSWTNEQFF.

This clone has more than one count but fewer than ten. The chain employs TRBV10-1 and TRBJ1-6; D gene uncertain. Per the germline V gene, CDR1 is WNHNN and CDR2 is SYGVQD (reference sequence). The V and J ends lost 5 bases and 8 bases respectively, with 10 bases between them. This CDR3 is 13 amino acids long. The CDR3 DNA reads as TGCGCCAGCAGTAGAGGGTGGGATTCACCCCTCCACTTT. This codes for CASSRGWDSPLHF.

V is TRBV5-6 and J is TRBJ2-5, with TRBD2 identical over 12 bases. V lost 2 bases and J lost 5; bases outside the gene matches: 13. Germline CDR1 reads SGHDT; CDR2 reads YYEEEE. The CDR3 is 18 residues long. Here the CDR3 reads CASSFTLAGGRNSETQYF. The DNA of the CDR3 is TGTGCCAGCAGCTTCACACTAGCGGGGGGCCGGAACTCGGAGACCCAGTACTTC. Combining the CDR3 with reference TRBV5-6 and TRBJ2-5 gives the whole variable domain DAGVTQSPTHLIKTRGQQVTLRCSPKSGHDTVSWYQQALGQGPQFIFQYYEEEERQRGNFPDRFSGHQFPNYSSELNVNALLLGDSALYLCASSFTLAGGRNSETQYFGPGTRLLVL.

The CDR3 here is CASSSFRTGALYGYTF. CDR3 sequence (DNA): TGTGCCAGCAGTTCCTTTAGGACAGGAGCTCTTTATGGCTACACCTTC. The J gene is TRBJ1-2, the V gene TRBV27, with 7 nucleotides matching TRBD1. Germline V gene lookup returns CDR1 MNHEY and CDR2 SMNVEV (reference sequence). CDR3 size: 16 residues. The V and J ends lost 4 bases and 5 bases, in that order; junction bases with no gene match: 13.

CDR3 loop: CASSAGTGGLEQYF. In nucleotides, the CDR3 is TGCGCCAGCAGCGCCGGGACAGGTGGCCTCGAGCAGTACTTC. The V gene is TRBV5-1, the J gene TRBJ2-7, with 8 bases that match TRBD1. In germline, CDR1 is SGHRS, CDR2 YFSETQ. The CDR3 sequence is 14 residues long. J lost 6 bases, V lost 4 bases, and 9 bases had no gene match.

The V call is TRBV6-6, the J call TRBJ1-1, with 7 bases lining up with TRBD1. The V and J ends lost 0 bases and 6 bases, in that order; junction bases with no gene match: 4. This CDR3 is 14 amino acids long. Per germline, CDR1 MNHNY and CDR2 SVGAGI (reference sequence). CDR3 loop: CASSYSGGEAEAFF. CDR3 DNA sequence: TGTGCCAGCAGTTACTCAGGGGGCGAGGCTGAAGCTTTCTTT.

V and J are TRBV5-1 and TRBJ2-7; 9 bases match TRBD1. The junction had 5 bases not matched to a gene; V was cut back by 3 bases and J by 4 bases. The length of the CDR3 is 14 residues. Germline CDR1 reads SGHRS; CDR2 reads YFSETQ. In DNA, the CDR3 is TGCGCCAGCAGCTCACAGGGGGCAAAATACGAGCAGTACTTC. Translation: CASSSQGAKYEQYF.

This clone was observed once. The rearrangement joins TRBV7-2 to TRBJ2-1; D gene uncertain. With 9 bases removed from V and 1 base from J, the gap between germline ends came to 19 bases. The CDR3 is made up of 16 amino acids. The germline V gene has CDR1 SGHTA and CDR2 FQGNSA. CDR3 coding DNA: TGTGCCAGTAGGCCTATGGCGGCTGGATCCTACAATGAGCAGTTCTTC. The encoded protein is CASRPMAAGSYNEQFF.

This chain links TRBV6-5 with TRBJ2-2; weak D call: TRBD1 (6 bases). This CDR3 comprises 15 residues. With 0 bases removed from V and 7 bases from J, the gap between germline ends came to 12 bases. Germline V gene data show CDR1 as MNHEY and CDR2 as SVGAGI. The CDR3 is CASSYSPGVHGELFF. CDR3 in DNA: TGTGCCAGCAGTTACTCCCCAGGGGTCCACGGGGAGCTGTTTTTT.

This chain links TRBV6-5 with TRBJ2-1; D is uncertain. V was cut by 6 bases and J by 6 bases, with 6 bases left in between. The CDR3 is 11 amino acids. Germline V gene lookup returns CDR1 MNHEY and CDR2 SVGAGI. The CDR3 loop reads CASRQFNEQFF. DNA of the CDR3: TGTGCCAGCAGACAGTTCAATGAGCAGTTCTTC.

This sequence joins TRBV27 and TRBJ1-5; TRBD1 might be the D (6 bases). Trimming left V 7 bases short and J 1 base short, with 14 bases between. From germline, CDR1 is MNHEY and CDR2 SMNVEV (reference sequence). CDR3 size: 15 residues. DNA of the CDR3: TGTGCCAGCACTCACCGAGGGGGAAGCAATCAGCCCCAGCATTTT. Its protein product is CASTHRGGSNQPQHF.

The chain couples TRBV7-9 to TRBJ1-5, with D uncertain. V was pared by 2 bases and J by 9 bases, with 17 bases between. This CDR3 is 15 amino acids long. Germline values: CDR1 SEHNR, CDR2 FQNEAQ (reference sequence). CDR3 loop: CASSLRTAGSWPQHF. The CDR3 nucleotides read TGTGCCAGCAGCTTAAGGACTGCGGGAAGTTGGCCCCAGCATTTT.

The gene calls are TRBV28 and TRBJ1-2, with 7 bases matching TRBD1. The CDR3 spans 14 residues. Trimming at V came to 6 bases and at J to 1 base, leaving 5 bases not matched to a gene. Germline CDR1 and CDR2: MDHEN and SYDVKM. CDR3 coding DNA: TGTGCCAGCAGAGGGACAGTTCGTAACTATGGCTACACCTTC. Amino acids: CASRGTVRNYGYTF.

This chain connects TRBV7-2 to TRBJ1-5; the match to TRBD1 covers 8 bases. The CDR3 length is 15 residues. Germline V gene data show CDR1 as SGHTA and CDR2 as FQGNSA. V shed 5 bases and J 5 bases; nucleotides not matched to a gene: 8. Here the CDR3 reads CASSPQGAYDQPQHF. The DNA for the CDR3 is TGTGCCAGCAGCCCCCAGGGGGCCTACGATCAGCCCCAGCATTTT.

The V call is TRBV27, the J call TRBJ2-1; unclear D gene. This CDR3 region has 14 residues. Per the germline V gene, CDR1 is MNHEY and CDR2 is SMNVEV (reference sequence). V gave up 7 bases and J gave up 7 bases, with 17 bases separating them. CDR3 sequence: CASTRYSGTNEQFF. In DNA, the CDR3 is TGTGCCAGCACTAGGTACTCCGGAACTAATGAGCAGTTCTTC.

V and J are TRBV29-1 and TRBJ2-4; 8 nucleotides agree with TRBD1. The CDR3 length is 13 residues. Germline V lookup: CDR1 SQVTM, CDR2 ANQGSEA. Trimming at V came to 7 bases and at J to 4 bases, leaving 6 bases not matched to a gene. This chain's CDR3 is CSGWTGIKNIQYF. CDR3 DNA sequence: TGCAGCGGCTGGACAGGGATAAAAAACATTCAGTACTTC. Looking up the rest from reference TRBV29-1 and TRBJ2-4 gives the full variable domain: SAVISQKPSRDICQRGTSLTIQCQVDSQVTMMFWYRQQPGQSLTLIATANQGSEATYESGFVIDKFPISRPNLTFSTLTVSNMSPEDSSIYLCSGWTGIKNIQYFGAGTRLSVL.

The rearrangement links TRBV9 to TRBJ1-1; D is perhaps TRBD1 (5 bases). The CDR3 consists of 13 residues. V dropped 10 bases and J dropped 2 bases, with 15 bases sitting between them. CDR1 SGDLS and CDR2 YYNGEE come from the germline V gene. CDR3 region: CAGAAGTNTEAFF. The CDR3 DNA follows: TGTGCCGGGGCGGCAGGGACTAACACTGAAGCTTTCTTT.